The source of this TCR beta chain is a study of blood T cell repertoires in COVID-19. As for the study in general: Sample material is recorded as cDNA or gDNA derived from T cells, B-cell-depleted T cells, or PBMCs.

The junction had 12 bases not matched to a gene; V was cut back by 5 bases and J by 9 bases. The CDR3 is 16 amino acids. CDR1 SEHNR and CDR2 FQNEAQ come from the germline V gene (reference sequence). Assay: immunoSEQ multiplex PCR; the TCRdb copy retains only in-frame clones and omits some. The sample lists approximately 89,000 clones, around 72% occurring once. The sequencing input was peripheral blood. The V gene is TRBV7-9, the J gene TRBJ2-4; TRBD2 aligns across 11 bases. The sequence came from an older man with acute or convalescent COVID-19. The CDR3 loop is CASSPPIAGGPAIQYF. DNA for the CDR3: TGTGCCAGCAGCCCCCCAATAGCGGGAGGGCCGGCCATTCAGTACTTC.